This passage covers 30 T cell receptor beta chains from one sample sequenced in a study of blood T cells in healthy people across ages. Then a second PCR, running roughly 7 to 11 cycles, was carried out with a sample-barcoded 5' primer and a J-beta primer mix. TCRdb reprocessed the 5' RACE reads via MiXCR and lists one record per CDR3 protein. The profile shows approximately 800,000 distinct CDR3 sequences, 35% to 40% of them singletons. The sample comprised blood. These receptors originate from a young man in good health.

This chain uses TRBV27 with TRBJ1-4, with 8 nucleotides matching TRBD1. The CDR3 is 17 amino acids. The trim removed 8 bases at V and 4 bases at J, leaving 15 bases unmatched. CDR1 MNHEY and CDR2 SMNVEV come from the germline V gene (reference sequence). CDR3 sequence reads: CASSRPPQGGRNEKLFF. In nucleotides, the CDR3 is TGTGCCAGCTCCAGACCCCCACAGGGGGGGCGTAATGAAAAACTGTTTTTT.

This clonotype showed up many times. This chain connects TRBV5-1 to TRBJ2-3, with D uncertain. The CDR3 has 12 amino acids. Germline CDR1 reads SGHRS; CDR2 reads YFSETQ. V was clipped by 2 bases and J by 4 bases, with 5 bases between them. In DNA form, the CDR3 reads TGCGCCAGCAGCTTAATGCCAGATACGCAGTATTTT. Its translation: CASSLMPDTQYF. Full variable domain (remainder filled in from reference TRBV5-1 and TRBJ2-3): KAGVTQTPRYLIKTRGQQVTLSCSPISGHRSVSWYQQTPGQGLQFLFEYFSETQRNKGNFPGRFSGRQFSNSRSEMNVSTLELGDSALYLCASSLMPDTQYFGPGTRLTVL.

This clonotype was picked up a small number of times. The chain combines TRBV25-1 with TRBJ2-2; 7 bases match TRBD1. J gave up 0 bases and V 3 bases, and 7 bases lay outside the gene matches. This CDR3 comprises 17 residues. Germline V gene lookup returns CDR1 MGHDK and CDR2 SYGVNS. CDR3 DNA: TGTGCCAGCAGTGACCCAACAGGGGCGACGAACACCGGGGAGCTGTTTTTT. This codes for CASSDPTGATNTGELFF.

This clonotype was picked up a small number of times. The J gene is TRBJ2-2, the V gene TRBV5-1, with 9 bases identical to TRBD2. The CDR3 extends over 16 amino acids. CDR1 is SGHRS, CDR2 YFSETQ, per germline. V trimming: 4 bases; J trimming: 4 bases; junction bases outside the gene matches: 8. The CDR3 coding sequence is TGCGCCAGCAGCCCCAGGACTAGCGCGAGCACCGGGGAGCTGTTTTTT. Protein: CASSPRTSASTGELFF.

This clonotype came up many times. This rearrangement joins TRBV25-1 to TRBJ2-7; weak D call: TRBD1 (6 bases). CDR1 is MGHDK and CDR2 is SYGVNS in the germline V gene. Trimming cost V 2 bases and J 2 bases, with 10 bases left between them. The CDR3 extends over 14 amino acids. CDR3 nucleotide sequence: TGTGCCAGCAGTGAAGAACAGGGCGCCTACGAGCAGTACTTC. This gives the protein CASSEEQGAYEQYF.

This rearrangement joins TRBV4-3 to TRBJ1-3; D ambiguous. The V gene's germline CDR1 is LGHNA and CDR2 YSLEER. CDR3 length equals 14 residues. V shed 6 bases and J shed 1 base, with 10 bases lying between them. The DNA of the CDR3 is TGCGCCAGCAGATACAGCCAGTCTGGAAACACCATATATTTT. As protein: CASRYSQSGNTIYF.

The chain has TRBV7-2 and TRBJ2-7; no firm D call. Per germline, CDR1 SGHTA and CDR2 FQGNSA. The V end was cut by 1 base, the J end by 0 bases, with 7 bases between. The CDR3 runs 14 residues. The CDR3 region is CASSLGISSYEQYF. The DNA for the CDR3 is TGTGCCAGCAGCTTAGGCATCTCCTCCTACGAGCAGTACTTC.

This clonotype was observed a few times. This chain uses TRBV20-1 with TRBJ2-3, with 9 nucleotides matching TRBD2. The CDR3 runs 15 residues. The germline V gene encodes CDR1 DFQATT and CDR2 SNEGSKA (reference sequence). V dropped 6 bases and J dropped 2; count of bases not matched to a gene: 9. The CDR3 DNA sequence: TGCAGTGCCCGGCGAGCTAGCGGGATCACAGATACGCAGTATTTT. Translation gives CSARRASGITDTQYF.

The chain is built from TRBV7-2 and TRBJ2-1, with 8 bases aligning to TRBD1. V lost 5 bases to trimming and J lost 6 bases; unmatched junction nucleotides: 12. CDR3 length equals 16 residues. Germline CDR1 is SGHTA and CDR2 is FQGNSA. The CDR3 reads CASSPTRQGRGNEQFF. The CDR3 nucleotides are TGTGCCAGCAGCCCTACCCGACAGGGGCGGGGCAATGAGCAGTTCTTC. Supplemented by reference TRBV7-2 and TRBJ2-1, the full variable domain reads GAGVSQSPSNKVTEKGKDVELRCDPISGHTALYWYRQSLGQGLEFLIYFQGNSAPDKSGLPSDRFSAERTGGSVSTLTIQRTQQEDSAVYLCASSPTRQGRGNEQFFGPGTRLTVL.

This clonotype appeared a few times. The genes are TRBV28 and TRBJ1-1; TRBD1 is a possible D gene (5 bases). V was pared by 8 bases and J by 5 bases, with 15 bases between. The CDR3 consists of 13 residues. Germline CDR1 is MDHEN and CDR2 is SYDVKM. CDR3 region: CASVGGRGTEAFF. DNA of the CDR3: TGTGCCAGCGTGGGGGGAAGAGGGACTGAAGCTTTCTTT.

About this clonotype: One end of the junction varies from germline; a read error may be responsible. The gene calls are TRBV4-3 and TRBJ1-2; no definite D call. Germline lookup yields CDR1 LGHNA and CDR2 YSLEER. The CDR3 is made up of 17 amino acids. CDR3 region: CASNQDLGELANYGYTF. CDR3 coding DNA: TGCGCCAGCAACCAAGATTTGGGCGAACTCGCTAACTATGGCTACACCTTC.

Concerning this clonotype itself: At one end, the junction sequence differs from germline, possibly due to a read error. The chain is built from TRBV4-2 and TRBJ2-1; 13 nucleotides line up with TRBD2. CDR3 length: 22 residues. Germline CDR1 is LGHNA and CDR2 is YNFKEQ. CDR3 DNA: TGTGCCAGCAGCCAAGATTCGGGCCGGGGACTAGCGGGGCCGAGCTCCTACAAGGAGCAGTTCTTC. Its translation is CASSQDSGRGLAGPSSYKEQFF.

The chain combines TRBV5-1 with TRBJ1-5; TRBD1 might be the D (5 bases). CDR3 length: 14 amino acids. Trimming took 0 bases from V and 10 from J, leaving 14 bases between them. Germline CDR1 and CDR2: SGHRS and YFSETQ. The CDR3, as DNA: TGCGCCAGCAGCTTGGGGGGCGCCGGGGAACCCCAGCATTTT. It specifies CASSLGGAGEPQHF.

This clonotype occurred a few times. This chain connects TRBV2 to TRBJ2-7; TRBD1 might be the D (5 bases). The V end was cut by 2 bases, the J end by 9 bases, with 14 bases between. The germline gives CDR1 SNHLY, CDR2 FYNNEI. The length of the CDR3 is 13 residues. The CDR3 coding sequence is TGTGCCAGCAGTGAAAGGGCAGGGCTTGGGCAGTACTTC. Translating it yields CASSERAGLGQYF.

V usage is TRBV2 and J usage is TRBJ2-3, with TRBD1 as a possible D gene (6 bases). Germline V gene data show CDR1 as SNHLY and CDR2 as FYNNEI. Trimming cost V 11 bases and J 2 bases, with 14 bases left between them. This CDR3 region has 13 residues. CDR3 sequence (DNA): TGTGCCGGGAAACAGGGAAACACAGATACGCAGTATTTT. Translated: CAGKQGNTDTQYF.

This clonotype was seen a handful of times. This chain joins TRBV19 and TRBJ2-5; 9 bases are a match to TRBD1. Germline CDR1 reads LNHDA; CDR2 reads SQIVND (reference sequence). This CDR3 is 18 amino acids long. Losses at the gene ends were 5 bases for V and 0 bases for J; bases not matched to a gene: 13. The CDR3 here is CASSYGTGLWKNQETQYF. As DNA, the CDR3 is TGTGCCAGTAGTTACGGGACAGGGCTTTGGAAAAACCAAGAGACCCAGTACTTC.

The V gene is TRBV12-3 or TRBV12-4, the J gene TRBJ2-2, with a weak D call TRBD1 (5 bases). The CDR3 has 18 residues. V lost 6 bases, J lost 2 bases, and 22 bases lay in between. CDR3 sequence: CASSPRQKLLLNTGELFF. The CDR3 DNA reads TGTGCCAGCAGCCCCCGACAGAAACTATTATTAAACACCGGGGAGCTGTTTTTT.

This chain connects TRBV6-5 to TRBJ2-1; the match to TRBD2 covers 7 bases. V dropped 10 bases and J dropped 2; count of bases not matched to a gene: 8. The CDR3 totals 14 residues. Germline V CDR1 and CDR2: MNHEY, SVGAGI. The CDR3 DNA reads as TGTGCCACCAACCTGGGGGGGGCCTACAATGAGCAGTTCTTC. This encodes CATNLGGAYNEQFF.

The chain carries TRBV20-1 and TRBJ2-1; 9 nucleotides agree with TRBD1. The end of the DNA fits TRBJ2-7 better, so the J call may be wrong. CDR1 and CDR2 (germline): DFQATT, SNEGSKA (reference sequence). This CDR3 has 15 amino acids. This CDR3 is CSADGTGGMYNEQYF. In DNA, the CDR3 is TGCAGTGCTGATGGTACAGGGGGCATGTACAATGAGCAGTACTTC.

This clonotype came up a few times. This rearrangement joins TRBV5-1 to TRBJ1-5, with 7 bases fitting TRBD1. The CDR3 has 17 amino acids. The trim removed 0 bases at V and 4 bases at J, leaving 10 bases unmatched. Germline V gene sequence: CDR1 SGHRS, CDR2 YFSETQ. CDR3 DNA: TGCGCCAGCAGCTTGGGGGACCCCCGGGACAGAAATCAGCCCCAGCATTTT. This encodes CASSLGDPRDRNQPQHF.

This clonotype was observed at least ten times. This chain links TRBV7-2 with TRBJ1-2, with TRBD1 identical over 7 bases. Trimming took 5 bases from V and 6 from J; bases not matched to a gene: 9. The germline V gene encodes CDR1 SGHTA and CDR2 FQGNSA. The CDR3 spans 14 residues. CDR3 sequence (DNA): TGTGCCAGCAGCCCAACACCCCAGGGGGATGGCTACACCTTC. The encoded protein is CASSPTPQGDGYTF.

A note on this clonotype: Possible read error: a much larger clone is one base away. DNA for the CDR3: TGTGCCAGCAGCGTAGAGGGGACAGCCAACTACGAGCAGTACTTC. Translating it yields CASSVEGTANYEQYF. The genes are TRBV9 and TRBJ2-4, with 7 bases identical to TRBD1. The DNA end is a closer match to TRBJ2-7, so the J assignment may be wrong. This CDR3 spans 15 amino acids. Germline lookup yields CDR1 SGDLS and CDR2 YYNGEE.

The V gene is TRBV21-1, the J gene TRBJ2-6; whether TRBD1, the table's D call, matches the DNA was not checked. TRBV21-1 is deemed a pseudogene. The CDR3 runs to 17 residues. CDR3 nucleotide sequence: TGTGCCAGCAGCAAAGAAGGGGACAGCTCTGGGGCCACCGTCCTGACTTTC. This translates into CASSKEGDSSGATVLTF.

Notes on this clonotype: This may be a read error: a much more frequent sequence differs by one nucleotide. This chain links TRBV20-1 with TRBJ1-4, with unresolved D. Germline lookup yields CDR1 DFQATT and CDR2 SNEGSKA (reference sequence). This CDR3 is 15 amino acids long. Trimming pared 3 bases from V and 5 bases from J, leaving 16 bases between. The CDR3 DNA sequence: TGCAGTGCTAGGCCGAGGCCCTCCCCCAATGAAAAACTGTTTTTT. This encodes CSARPRPSPNEKLFF.

This clonotype was seen a few times. The rearrangement uses TRBV6-2 or TRBV6-3 and TRBJ1-1; D ambiguous. The CDR3 contains 14 residues. CDR1 is MNHEY, CDR2 SVGEGT, per germline. Trimming removed 9 bases at V and 1 base at J, with 15 bases between. The CDR3 DNA reads TGTGCCAGTGTACCTCACACGACGAACACTGAAGCTTTCTTT. It yields the protein CASVPHTTNTEAFF.

The chain links TRBV5-1 to TRBJ2-1, with D possibly matching TRBD2 (6 bases). With the DNA end fitting TRBJ2-7 better, the J assignment may be wrong. Germline V lookup: CDR1 SGHRS, CDR2 YFSETQ. The CDR3 loop spans 15 amino acids. In nucleotides, the CDR3 is TGCGCCAGCACTTCCCGGGGGAGCTCCTACAATGAGCAGTACTTC. Its translation is CASTSRGSSYNEQYF.

This clonotype has more than one count but fewer than ten. The chain combines TRBV7-8 with TRBJ2-7; unclear D gene. V lost 5 bases and J lost 3, with 17 bases in between. CDR1 and CDR2 (germline): SGHVS, FQNEAQ. The CDR3 sequence is 15 residues long. For the CDR3, the DNA is TGTGCCAGCAGCGGAATCAAGACGAGTATCTACGAGCAGTACTTC. Its protein product is CASSGIKTSIYEQYF.

V is TRBV12-3 or TRBV12-4 and J is TRBJ2-3; 10 bases are a match to TRBD2. V was pared by 6 bases and J by 4 bases, with 7 bases of the junction left unmatched. The CDR3 totals 15 residues. The DNA for the CDR3 is TGTGCCAGCAGCCATCCTAGCGGGGGAGCAGATACGCAGTATTTT. It specifies CASSHPSGGADTQYF.

The chain recombines TRBV5-1 with TRBJ1-2; the match to TRBD1 covers 8 bases. V shed 4 bases and J 3 bases; nucleotides not matched to a gene: 8. Germline CDR1 is SGHRS and CDR2 is YFSETQ. The CDR3 sequence is 15 residues long. The CDR3, as DNA: TGCGCCAGCAGCCGCGGGACAGGTTGGGACTATGGCTACACCTTC. This codes for CASSRGTGWDYGYTF.

This clonotype came up many times. V usage is TRBV4-3 and J usage is TRBJ1-2; TRBD1 is a possible D gene (5 bases). Per germline, CDR1 LGHNA and CDR2 YSLEER. V was trimmed by 0 bases and J by 10 bases, leaving 21 bases between them. This CDR3 has 16 amino acids. The CDR3 nucleotides are TGCGCCAGCAGCCAAGATCTGGGGCGATACGGAGGAATCTACACCTTC. Residues: CASSQDLGRYGGIYTF.